One T cell receptor beta chain is described in this entry. This sample was taken from a study of control samples from healthy donors and cancer patients. The repertoire was sequenced with immunoSEQ multiplex PCR; TCRdb's copy has only in-frame clones and lacks some. The sample contains about 130,000 clones, 92% of which appear only once. The CDR3 consists of 15 residues. CDR1 is LGHDT and CDR2 is YNNKEL in the germline V gene (reference sequence). Trimming cost V 1 base and J 1 base, with 10 bases left between them. V and J are TRBV3-1 (or the pseudogene TRBV3-2) and TRBJ2-5; D might be TRBD2 (5 bases). The sample taken for sequencing was blood. The receptor comes from a woman in her forties or fifties in good health. The CDR3 DNA sequence: TGTGCCAGCAGCCAAGGCATCGGAGGCCAAGAGACCCAGTACTTC. Translation: CASSQGIGGQETQYF.